Listed below are T cell receptor beta chains from one sample, sequenced in a study of T cell changes during pregnancy in multiple sclerosis. Only in-frame clones appear in the TCRdb table, and some are missing; sequencing was by immunoSEQ multiplex PCR. The data show 120,000 or so clones, with approximately 93% seen just once and roughly 6.2% held by the top ten. The specimen comprised peripheral blood, sampled before pregnancy. All receptors derive from a female donor with multiple sclerosis, enrolled in a pregnancy study. The CDR3 runs from the conserved cysteine through the conserved F or W. A D gene is named only where the DNA matches it firmly. Size tells how often a clone was seen (once, few, many) or the class of an expanded clone, and some rows leave it out.

d_call	cdr3_length	j_call	v_call	clone_size	cdr3_aa	cdr3_nt
TRBD1	14	TRBJ1-5	TRBV7-9	.	CASSQSGGDQPQHF	TGTGCCAGCAGCCAGTCAGGGGGCGATCAGCCCCAGCATTTT
TRBD1	18	TRBJ1-1	TRBV7-9	few	CASSPSPGTGIRNTEAFF	TGTGCCAGCAGCCCCTCACCCGGGACAGGGATACGGAACACTGAAGCTTTCTTT
TRBD2	17	TRBJ2-1	TRBV28	.	CASSLQGLAGNSHEQFF	TGTGCCAGCAGTTTACAAGGACTAGCGGGCAATTCCCATGAGCAGTTCTTC
TRBD2	18	TRBJ2-7	TRBV7-9	.	CASSSSRTSGWSSYEQYF	TGTGCCAGCAGCTCTTCCCGGACTAGCGGGTGGTCTTCCTACGAGCAGTACTTC
.	14	TRBJ2-3	TRBV14	.	CASSPRDFTDTQYF	TGTGCCAGCAGCCCCCGGGACTTTACAGATACGCAGTATTTT
TRBD1	14	TRBJ1-2	TRBV5-4	.	CASSPRTGIDGYTF	TGTGCCAGCAGCCCTCGGACAGGAATCGATGGCTACACCTTC
TRBD1	15	TRBJ2-2	TRBV6-5	.	CASRLDNRGKGELFF	TGTGCCAGCCGTCTTGACAACAGGGGCAAGGGGGAGCTGTTTTTT
TRBD1	13	TRBJ2-7	TRBV9	.	CASSGTGGYEQYF	TGTGCCAGCAGCGGGACAGGGGGCTACGAGCAGTACTTC
TRBD1	13	TRBJ2-7	TRBV14	.	CASNRGTSYEQYF	TGTGCCAGCAACAGGGGAACCTCCTACGAGCAGTACTTC
.	12	TRBJ2-3	TRBV7-9	.	CASSLEQHTQYF	TGTGCCAGCAGCTTAGAACAGCATACGCAGTATTTT
.	14	TRBJ2-5	TRBV28	.	CASSPLRDGKTQYF	TGTGCCAGCAGCCCTCTCAGGGATGGAAAGACCCAGTACTTC
TRBD2	18	TRBJ2-3	TRBV4-2	.	CASSQDPLAGLSTDTQYF	TGTGCCAGCAGCCAAGATCCTCTAGCGGGGTTGAGCACAGATACGCAGTATTTT
.	15	TRBJ1-2	TRBV6-5	.	CASSYSGRGWYGYTF	TGTGCCAGCAGTTACTCGGGCAGGGGATGGTATGGCTACACCTTC
.	15	TRBJ2-4	TRBV5-1	.	CASSLQNPQGNIQYF	TGCGCCAGCAGCTTGCAGAACCCCCAGGGGAACATTCAGTACTTC
.	15	TRBJ1-5	TRBV6-1	.	CASSDPRAEDQPQHF	TGTGCCAGCAGTGACCCTCGGGCGGAGGATCAGCCCCAGCATTTT
.	13	TRBJ1-4	TRBV28	.	CASRGGANEKLFF	TGTGCCAGCAGAGGGGGGGCTAATGAAAAACTGTTTTTT
.	20	TRBJ2-2	TRBV9	.	CASSVATELATGENTGELFF	TGTGCCAGCAGCGTAGCAACAGAACTAGCCACCGGTGAGAACACCGGGGAGCTGTTTTTT
TRBD1	15	TRBJ1-4	TRBV18	.	CASSPWDRANEKLFF	TGTGCCAGCTCACCATGGGACAGGGCCAATGAAAAACTGTTTTTT
.	16	TRBJ2-7	TRBV11-2	.	CASSQGWAGAEDEQYF	TGTGCCAGCAGCCAGGGGTGGGCAGGCGCGGAGGACGAGCAGTACTTC